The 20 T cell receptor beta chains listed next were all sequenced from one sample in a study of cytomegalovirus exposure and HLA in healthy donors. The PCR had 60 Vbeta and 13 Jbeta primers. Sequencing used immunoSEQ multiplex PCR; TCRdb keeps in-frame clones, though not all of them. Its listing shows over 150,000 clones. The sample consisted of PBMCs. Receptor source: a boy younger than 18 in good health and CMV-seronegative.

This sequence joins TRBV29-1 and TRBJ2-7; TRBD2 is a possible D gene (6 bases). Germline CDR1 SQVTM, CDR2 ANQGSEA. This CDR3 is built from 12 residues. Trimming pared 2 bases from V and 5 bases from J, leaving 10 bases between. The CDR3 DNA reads TGCAGCGTTGAAAAGGACTATAACGAGCAGTACTTC. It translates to CSVEKDYNEQYF.

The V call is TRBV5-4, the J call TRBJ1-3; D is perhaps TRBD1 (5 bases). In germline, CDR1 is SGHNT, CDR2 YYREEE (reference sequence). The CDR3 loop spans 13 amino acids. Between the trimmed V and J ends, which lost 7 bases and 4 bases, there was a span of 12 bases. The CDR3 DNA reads TGTGCCAGCTCGGGGGAGATGGGAAACACCATATATTTT. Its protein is CASSGEMGNTIYF.

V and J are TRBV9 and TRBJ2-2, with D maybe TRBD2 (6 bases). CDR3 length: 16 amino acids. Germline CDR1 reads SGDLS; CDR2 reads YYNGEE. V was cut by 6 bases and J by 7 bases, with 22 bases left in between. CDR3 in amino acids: CASTRGSDGVIGELFF. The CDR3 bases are TGTGCCAGCACCCGGGGGAGTGATGGGGTAATCGGGGAGCTGTTTTTT. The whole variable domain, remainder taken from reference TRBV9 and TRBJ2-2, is DSGVTQTPKHLITATGQRVTLRCSPRSGDLSVYWYQQSLDQGLQFLIQYYNGEERAKGNILERFSAQQFPDLHSELNLSSLELGDSALYFCASTRGSDGVIGELFFGEGSRLTVL.

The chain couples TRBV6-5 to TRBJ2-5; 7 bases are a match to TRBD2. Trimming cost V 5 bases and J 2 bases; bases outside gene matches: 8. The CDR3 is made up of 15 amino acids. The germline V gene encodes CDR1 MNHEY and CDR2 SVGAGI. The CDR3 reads CASSPTSWGQETQYF. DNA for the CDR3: TGTGCCAGCAGTCCGACTAGCTGGGGGCAAGAGACCCAGTACTTC.

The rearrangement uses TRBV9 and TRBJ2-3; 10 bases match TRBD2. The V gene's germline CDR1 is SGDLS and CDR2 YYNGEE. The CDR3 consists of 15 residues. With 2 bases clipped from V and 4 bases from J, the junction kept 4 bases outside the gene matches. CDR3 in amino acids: CASSVTSGDADTQYF. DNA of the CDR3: TGTGCCAGCAGCGTTACTAGCGGGGACGCAGATACGCAGTATTTT. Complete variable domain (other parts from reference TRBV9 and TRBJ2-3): DSGVTQTPKHLITATGQRVTLRCSPRSGDLSVYWYQQSLDQGLQFLIQYYNGEERAKGNILERFSAQQFPDLHSELNLSSLELGDSALYFCASSVTSGDADTQYFGPGTRLTVL.

This CDR3 is CASSLELGPGNTIYF. CDR3 DNA sequence: TGTGCCAGCAGCTTAGAATTGGGGCCCGGAAACACCATATATTTT. The V call is TRBV11-2, the J call TRBJ1-3; perhaps TRBD1 as D (5 bases). Germline CDR1 is SGHAT and CDR2 is FQNNGV. The germline V and J ends were trimmed by 0 bases and 4 bases, with 10 bases remaining between them. The CDR3 runs 15 residues. The full variable domain, its missing parts supplied by reference TRBV11-2 and TRBJ1-3, is EAGVAQSPRYKIIEKRQSVAFWCNPISGHATLYWYQQILGQGPKLLIQFQNNGVVDDSQLPKDRFSAERLKGVDSTLKIQPAKLEDSAVYLCASSLELGPGNTIYFGEGSWLTVV.

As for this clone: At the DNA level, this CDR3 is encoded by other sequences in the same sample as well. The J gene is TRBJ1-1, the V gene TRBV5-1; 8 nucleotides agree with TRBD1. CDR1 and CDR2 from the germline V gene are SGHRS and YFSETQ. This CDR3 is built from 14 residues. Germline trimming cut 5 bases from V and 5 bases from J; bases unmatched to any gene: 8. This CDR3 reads CASREDREATEAFF. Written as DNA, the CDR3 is TGCGCCAGCAGAGAGGACAGGGAGGCGACTGAAGCTTTCTTT.

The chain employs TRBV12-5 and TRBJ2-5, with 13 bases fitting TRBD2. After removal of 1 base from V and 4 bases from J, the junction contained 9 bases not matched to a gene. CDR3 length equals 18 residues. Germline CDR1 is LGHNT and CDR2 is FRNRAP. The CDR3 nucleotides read TGTGCTAGTGGTTTGGAGACTAGCGGGAGGTCCTTCAGAGAGACCCAGTACTTC. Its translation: CASGLETSGRSFRETQYF.

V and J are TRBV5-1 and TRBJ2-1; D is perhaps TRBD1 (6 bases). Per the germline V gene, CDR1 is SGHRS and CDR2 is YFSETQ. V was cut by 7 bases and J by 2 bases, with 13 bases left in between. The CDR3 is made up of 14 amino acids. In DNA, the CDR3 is TGCGCCAGCGGGTGGGGACAAACCTACAATGAGCAGTTCTTC. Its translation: CASGWGQTYNEQFF.

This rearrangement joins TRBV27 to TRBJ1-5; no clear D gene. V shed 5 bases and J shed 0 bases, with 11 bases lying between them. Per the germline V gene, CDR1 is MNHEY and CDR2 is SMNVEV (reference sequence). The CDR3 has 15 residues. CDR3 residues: CASSARGVSNQPQHF. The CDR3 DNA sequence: TGTGCCAGCAGTGCACGGGGAGTTAGCAATCAGCCCCAGCATTTT.

CDR3 sequence (DNA): TGTGCCAGCAGGAACGGACAGTGGAATTCACCCCTCCACTTT. This encodes CASRNGQWNSPLHF. The chain is built from TRBV2 and TRBJ1-6; a weak D match, TRBD1 (6 bases). The CDR3 contains 14 residues. Trimming took off 6 bases at V and 7 bases at J, with 13 bases between the two ends. Per the germline V gene, CDR1 is SNHLY and CDR2 is FYNNEI.

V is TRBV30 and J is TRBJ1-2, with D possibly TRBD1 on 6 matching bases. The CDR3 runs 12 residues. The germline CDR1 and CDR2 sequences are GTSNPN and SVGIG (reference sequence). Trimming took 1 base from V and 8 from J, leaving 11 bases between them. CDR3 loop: CAWSGQDRGYTF. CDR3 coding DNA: TGTGCCTGGAGTGGACAGGATCGGGGCTACACCTTC.

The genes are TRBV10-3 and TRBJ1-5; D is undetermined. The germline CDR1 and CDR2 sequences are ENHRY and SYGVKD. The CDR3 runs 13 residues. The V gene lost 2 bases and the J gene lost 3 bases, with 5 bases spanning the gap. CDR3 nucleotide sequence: TGTGCCATCAGTGAGACAGTCAATCAGCCCCAGCATTTT. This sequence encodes CAISETVNQPQHF.

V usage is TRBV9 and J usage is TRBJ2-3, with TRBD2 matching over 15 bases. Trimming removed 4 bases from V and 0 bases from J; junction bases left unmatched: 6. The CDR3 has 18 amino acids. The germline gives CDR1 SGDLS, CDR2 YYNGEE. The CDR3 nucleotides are TGTGCCAGCAGCCCTTGGACTAGCGGGGGGGCTAGCACAGATACGCAGTATTTT. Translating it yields CASSPWTSGGASTDTQYF.

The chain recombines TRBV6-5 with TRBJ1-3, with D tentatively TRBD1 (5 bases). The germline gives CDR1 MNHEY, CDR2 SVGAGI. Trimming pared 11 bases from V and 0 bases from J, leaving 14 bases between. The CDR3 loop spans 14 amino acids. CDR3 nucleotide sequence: TGTGCCGTCCAGGGCCTACGCTCTGGAAACACCATATATTTT. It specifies CAVQGLRSGNTIYF.

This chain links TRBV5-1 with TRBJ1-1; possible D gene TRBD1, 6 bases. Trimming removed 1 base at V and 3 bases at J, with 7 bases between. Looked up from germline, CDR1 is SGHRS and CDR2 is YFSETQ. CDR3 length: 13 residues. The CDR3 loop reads CASSLQGYTEAFF. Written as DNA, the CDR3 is TGCGCCAGCAGCTTGCAGGGGTACACTGAAGCTTTCTTT.

The CDR3: CASSIAGGTQYF. CDR3 DNA: TGTGCCAGTAGTATAGCCGGGGGGACCCAGTACTTC. The chain uses TRBV19 and TRBJ2-5; possible D gene TRBD2, 6 bases. Deletions cut 1 base from V and 7 bases from J, with 7 bases between. CDR1 and CDR2 from the germline V gene are LNHDA and SQIVND (reference sequence). The CDR3 runs 12 residues.

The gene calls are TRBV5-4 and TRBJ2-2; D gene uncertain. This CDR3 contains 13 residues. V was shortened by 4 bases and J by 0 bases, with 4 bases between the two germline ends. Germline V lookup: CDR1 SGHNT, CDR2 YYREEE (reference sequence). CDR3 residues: CASSQSNTGELFF. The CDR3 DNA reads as TGTGCCAGCAGCCAATCGAACACCGGGGAGCTGTTTTTT.

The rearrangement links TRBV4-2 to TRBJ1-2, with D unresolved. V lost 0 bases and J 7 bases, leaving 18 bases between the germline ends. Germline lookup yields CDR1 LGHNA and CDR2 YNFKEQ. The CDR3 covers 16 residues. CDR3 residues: CASSQDSAGPEGGYTF. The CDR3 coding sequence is TGTGCCAGCAGCCAAGATTCCGCAGGCCCCGAAGGTGGCTACACCTTC.

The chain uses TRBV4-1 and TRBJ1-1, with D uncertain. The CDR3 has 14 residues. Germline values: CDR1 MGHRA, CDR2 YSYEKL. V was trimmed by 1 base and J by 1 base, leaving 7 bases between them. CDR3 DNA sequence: TGCGCCAGCAGCCAAGGGCGGGAGAACACTGAAGCTTTCTTT. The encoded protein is CASSQGRENTEAFF.